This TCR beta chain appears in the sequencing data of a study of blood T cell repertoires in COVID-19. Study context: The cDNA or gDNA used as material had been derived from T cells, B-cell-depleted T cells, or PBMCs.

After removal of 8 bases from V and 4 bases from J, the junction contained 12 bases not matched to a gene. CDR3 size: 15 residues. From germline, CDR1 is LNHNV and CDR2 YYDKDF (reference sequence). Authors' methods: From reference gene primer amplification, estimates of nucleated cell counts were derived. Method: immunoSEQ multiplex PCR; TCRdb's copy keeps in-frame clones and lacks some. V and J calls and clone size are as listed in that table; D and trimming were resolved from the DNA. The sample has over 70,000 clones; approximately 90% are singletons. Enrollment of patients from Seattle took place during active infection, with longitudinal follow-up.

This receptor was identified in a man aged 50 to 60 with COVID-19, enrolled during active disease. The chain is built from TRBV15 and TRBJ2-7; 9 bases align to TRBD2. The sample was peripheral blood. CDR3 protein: CATSRTRTSEYEQYF. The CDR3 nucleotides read TGTGCCACCTCTAGGACCAGGACTAGCGAGTACGAGCAGTACTTC.